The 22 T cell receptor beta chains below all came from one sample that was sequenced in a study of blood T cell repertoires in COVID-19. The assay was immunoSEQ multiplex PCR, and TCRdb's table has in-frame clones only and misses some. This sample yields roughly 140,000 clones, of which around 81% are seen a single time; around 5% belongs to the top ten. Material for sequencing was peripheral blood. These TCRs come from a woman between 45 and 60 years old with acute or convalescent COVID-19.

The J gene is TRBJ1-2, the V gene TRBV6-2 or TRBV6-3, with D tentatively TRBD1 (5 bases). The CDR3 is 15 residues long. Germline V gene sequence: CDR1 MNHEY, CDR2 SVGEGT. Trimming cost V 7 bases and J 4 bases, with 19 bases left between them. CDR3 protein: CASTPFLQGGYGYTF. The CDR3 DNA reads TGTGCCAGCACCCCATTTTTGCAGGGTGGCTATGGCTACACCTTC.

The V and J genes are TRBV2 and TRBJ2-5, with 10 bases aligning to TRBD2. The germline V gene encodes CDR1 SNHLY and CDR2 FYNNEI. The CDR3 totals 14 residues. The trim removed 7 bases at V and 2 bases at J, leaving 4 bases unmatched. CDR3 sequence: CASNLLAGQETQYF. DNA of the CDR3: TGTGCCAGCAACTTACTAGCGGGGCAAGAGACCCAGTACTTC.

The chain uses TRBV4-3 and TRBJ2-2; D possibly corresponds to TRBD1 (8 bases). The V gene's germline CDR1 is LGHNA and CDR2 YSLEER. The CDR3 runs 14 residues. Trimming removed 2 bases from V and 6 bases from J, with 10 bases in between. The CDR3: CASSQTGGAGELFF. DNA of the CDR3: TGCGCCAGCAGCCAAACAGGGGGGGCCGGGGAGCTGTTTTTT.

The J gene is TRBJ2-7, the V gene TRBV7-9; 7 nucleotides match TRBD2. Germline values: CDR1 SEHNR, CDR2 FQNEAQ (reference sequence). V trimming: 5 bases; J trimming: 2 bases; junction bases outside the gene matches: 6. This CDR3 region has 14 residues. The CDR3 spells CASSELARTYEQYF. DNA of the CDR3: TGTGCCAGCAGCGAACTAGCGCGAACCTACGAGCAGTACTTC.

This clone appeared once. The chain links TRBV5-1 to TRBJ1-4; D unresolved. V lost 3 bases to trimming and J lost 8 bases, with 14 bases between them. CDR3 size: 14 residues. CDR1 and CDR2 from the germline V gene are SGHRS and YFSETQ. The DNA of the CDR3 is TGCGCCAGCAGCTATACTAATCCCGGGGAAAAACTGTTTTTT. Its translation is CASSYTNPGEKLFF.

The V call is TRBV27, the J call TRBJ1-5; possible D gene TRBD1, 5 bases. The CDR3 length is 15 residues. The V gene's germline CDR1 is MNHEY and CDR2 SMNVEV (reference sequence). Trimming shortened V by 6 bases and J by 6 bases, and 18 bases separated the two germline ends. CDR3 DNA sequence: TGTGCCAGCAGACCCAATGGGGGGTTGAGTCAGCCCCAGCATTTT. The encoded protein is CASRPNGGLSQPQHF.

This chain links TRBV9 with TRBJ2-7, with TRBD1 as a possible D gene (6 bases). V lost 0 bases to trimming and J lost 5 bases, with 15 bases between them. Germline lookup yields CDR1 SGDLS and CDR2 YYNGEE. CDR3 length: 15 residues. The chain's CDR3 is CASSVVGGLNHEQYF. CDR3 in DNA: TGTGCCAGCAGCGTAGTAGGGGGTTTGAACCACGAGCAGTACTTC.

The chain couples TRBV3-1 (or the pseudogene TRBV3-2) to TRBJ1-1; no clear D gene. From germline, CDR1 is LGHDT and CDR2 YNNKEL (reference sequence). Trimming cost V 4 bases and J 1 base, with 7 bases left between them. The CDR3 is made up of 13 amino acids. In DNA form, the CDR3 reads TGTGCCAGCAGCCGTTCGGGGAACACTGAAGCTTTCTTT. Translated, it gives CASSRSGNTEAFF.

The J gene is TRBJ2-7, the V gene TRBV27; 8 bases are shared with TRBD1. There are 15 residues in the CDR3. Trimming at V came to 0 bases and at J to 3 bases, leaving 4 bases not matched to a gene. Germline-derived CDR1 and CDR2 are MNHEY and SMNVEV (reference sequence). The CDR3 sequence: CASSLSGTGGYEQYF. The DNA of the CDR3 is TGTGCCAGCAGTTTATCCGGGACAGGCGGCTACGAGCAGTACTTC.

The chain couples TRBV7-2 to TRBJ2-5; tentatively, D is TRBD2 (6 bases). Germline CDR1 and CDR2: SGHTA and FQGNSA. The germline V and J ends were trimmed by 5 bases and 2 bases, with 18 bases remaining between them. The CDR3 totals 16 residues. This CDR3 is CASSPRGAGRQETQYF. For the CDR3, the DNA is TGTGCCAGCAGCCCACGCGGGGCAGGGAGACAAGAGACCCAGTACTTC.

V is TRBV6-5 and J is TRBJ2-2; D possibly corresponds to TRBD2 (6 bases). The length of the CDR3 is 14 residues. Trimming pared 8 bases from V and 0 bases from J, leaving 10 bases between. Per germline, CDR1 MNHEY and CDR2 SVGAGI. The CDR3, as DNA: TGTGCCAGCGTCCCGGGGGCGAACACCGGGGAGCTGTTTTTT. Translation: CASVPGANTGELFF.

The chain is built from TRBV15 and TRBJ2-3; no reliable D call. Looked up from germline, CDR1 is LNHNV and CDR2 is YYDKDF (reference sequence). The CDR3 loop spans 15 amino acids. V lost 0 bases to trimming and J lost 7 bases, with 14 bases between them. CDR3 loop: CATSRDRLQTNTQYF. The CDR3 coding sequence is TGTGCCACCAGCAGAGATCGTTTACAGACCAATACGCAGTATTTT.

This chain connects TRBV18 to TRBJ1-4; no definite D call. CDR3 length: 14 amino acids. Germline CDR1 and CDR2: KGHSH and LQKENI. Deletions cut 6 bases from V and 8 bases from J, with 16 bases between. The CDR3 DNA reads TGTGCCAGCTCCCGCACAGAAAAACCCGAAAAACTGTTTTTT. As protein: CASSRTEKPEKLFF. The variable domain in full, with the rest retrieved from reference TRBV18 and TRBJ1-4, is NAGVMQNPRHLVRRRGQEARLRCSPMKGHSHVYWYRQLPEEGLKFMVYLQKENIIDESGMPKERFSAEFPKEGPSILRIQQVVRGDSAAYFCASSRTEKPEKLFFGSGTQLSVL.

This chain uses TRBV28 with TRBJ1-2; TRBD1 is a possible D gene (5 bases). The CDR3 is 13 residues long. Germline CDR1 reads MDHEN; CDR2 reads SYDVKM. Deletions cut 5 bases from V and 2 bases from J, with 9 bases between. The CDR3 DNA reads TGTGCCAGCAGTGAACAGGTGAACTATGGCTACACCTTC. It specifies CASSEQVNYGYTF.

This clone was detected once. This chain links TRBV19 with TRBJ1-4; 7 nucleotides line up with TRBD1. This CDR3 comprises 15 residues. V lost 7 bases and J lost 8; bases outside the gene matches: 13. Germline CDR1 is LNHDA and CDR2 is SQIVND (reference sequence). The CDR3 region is CASNDRASGQEKLFF. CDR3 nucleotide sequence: TGTGCCAGTAATGACAGGGCCAGCGGACAAGAAAAACTGTTTTTT.

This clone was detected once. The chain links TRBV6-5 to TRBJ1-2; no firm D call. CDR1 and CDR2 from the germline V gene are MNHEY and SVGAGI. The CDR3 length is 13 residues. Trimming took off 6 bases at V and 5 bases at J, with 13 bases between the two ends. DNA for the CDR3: TGTGCCAGCAGCGGGTCCGTCTTGTATGGCTACACCTTC. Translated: CASSGSVLYGYTF.

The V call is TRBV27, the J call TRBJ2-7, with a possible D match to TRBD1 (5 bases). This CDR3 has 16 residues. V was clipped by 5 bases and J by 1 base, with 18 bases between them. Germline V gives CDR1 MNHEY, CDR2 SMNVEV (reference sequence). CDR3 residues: CASSPQQAGASYEQYF. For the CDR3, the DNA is TGTGCCAGCAGTCCCCAACAGGCTGGAGCTTCCTACGAGCAGTACTTC.

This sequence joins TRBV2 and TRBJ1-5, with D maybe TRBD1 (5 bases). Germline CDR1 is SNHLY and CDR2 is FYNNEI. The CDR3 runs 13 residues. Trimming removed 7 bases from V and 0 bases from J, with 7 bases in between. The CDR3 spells CASKGYSNQPQHF. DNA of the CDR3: TGTGCCAGCAAGGGGTATAGCAATCAGCCCCAGCATTTT.

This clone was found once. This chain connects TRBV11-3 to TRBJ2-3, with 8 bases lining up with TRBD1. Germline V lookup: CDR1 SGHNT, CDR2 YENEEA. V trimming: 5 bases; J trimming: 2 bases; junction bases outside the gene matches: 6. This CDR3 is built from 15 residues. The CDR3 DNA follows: TGTGCCAGCAGCCGGGGACAGGTGAACACAGATACGCAGTATTTT. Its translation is CASSRGQVNTDTQYF.

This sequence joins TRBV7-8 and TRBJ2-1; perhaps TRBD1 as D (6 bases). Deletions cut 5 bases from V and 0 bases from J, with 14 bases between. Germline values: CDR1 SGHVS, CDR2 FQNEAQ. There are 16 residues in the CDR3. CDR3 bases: TGTGCCAGCAGCCAAAGGACAGATAGCTCCTACAATGAGCAGTTCTTC. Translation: CASSQRTDSSYNEQFF.

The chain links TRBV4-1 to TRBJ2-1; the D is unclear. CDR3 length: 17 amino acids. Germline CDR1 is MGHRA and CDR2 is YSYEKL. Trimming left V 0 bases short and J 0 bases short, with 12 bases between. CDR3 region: CASSQDVTPSSYNEQFF. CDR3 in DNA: TGCGCCAGCAGCCAAGATGTGACACCGAGCTCCTACAATGAGCAGTTCTTC.

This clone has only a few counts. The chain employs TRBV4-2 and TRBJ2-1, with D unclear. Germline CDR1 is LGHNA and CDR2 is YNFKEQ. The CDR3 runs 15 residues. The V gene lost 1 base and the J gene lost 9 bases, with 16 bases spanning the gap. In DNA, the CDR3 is TGTGCCAGCAGCCAAGCCCTAGAGGTGCTCGGTGAGCAGTTCTTC. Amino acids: CASSQALEVLGEQFF.